The 13 T cell receptor beta chains reported below all come from one sample, sequenced in a study of CXCR3-negative and CXCR3-positive naive CD8 T cells. UMI-labeled 5' RACE TRB cDNA libraries were prepared from the cells. One entry per CDR3 protein, without DNA, is what TCRdb gives after re-calling the 5' RACE reads. The sample holds 75,000 to 100,000 distinct CDR3 sequences. Study-wide results and caveats: CXCR3-negative naive cells had less hydrophobic TRB CDR3s than did CXCR3-positive naive cells.

No antigen has been identified for these receptors. The sample was naive CXCR3+ CD8+ T cells from blood. Regarding subset: CD45RO-CCR7+CD27+CD95- naive CD8+ T cells expressing CXCR3 (TNR3+). The receptors derive from a human donor in good health. Some clones in this sample may be carry-over from other donors' samples.

This sequence joins TRBV28 and TRBJ2-3; TCRdb outputs TRBD2, but without DNA this stays unchecked. CDR3 length: 15 amino acids. Germline V CDR1 and CDR2: MDHEN, SYDVKM. This chain's CDR3 is CASSLASGSTDTQYF.

The V and J genes are TRBV6-2 or TRBV6-3 and TRBJ2-7. The CDR3 covers 14 residues. In germline, CDR1 is MNHEY, CDR2 SVGEGT. The CDR3 loop reads CASSYGGPPYEQYF.

The CDR3 loop is CASGSGIRMNTEAFF. The chain employs TRBV28 and TRBJ1-1; the D gene TCRdb calls, TRBD1, cannot be checked with no DNA. The CDR3 loop spans 15 amino acids. The germline gives CDR1 MDHEN, CDR2 SYDVKM.

CDR3 protein: CASSVQDRSSYNSPLHF. The chain employs TRBV7-2 and TRBJ1-6. CDR1 is SGHTA, CDR2 FQGNSA, per germline. The CDR3 is made up of 17 amino acids. The complete variable domain, with remaining parts taken from reference TRBV7-2 and TRBJ1-6, reads GAGVSQSPSNKVTEKGKDVELRCDPISGHTALYWYRQSLGQGLEFLIYFQGNSAPDKSGLPSDRFSAERTGGSVSTLTIQRTQQEDSAVYLCASSVQDRSSYNSPLHFGNGTRLTVT.

The V call is TRBV29-1, the J call TRBJ2-1. The CDR3 runs to 13 residues. Germline CDR1 is SQVTM and CDR2 is ANQGSEA. This CDR3 reads CSVDQLSYNEQFF.

The genes are TRBV27 and TRBJ2-7; the TCRdb D gene call, TRBD1, has no DNA to confirm it. This CDR3 is built from 16 residues. Germline-derived CDR1 and CDR2 are MNHEY and SMNVEV (reference sequence). The chain's CDR3 is CASSPTPGTGEYEQYF.

The chain combines TRBV7-9 with TRBJ2-1; no DNA is available, so the TRBD2 call from TCRdb remains unchecked. The CDR3 extends over 17 amino acids. Germline CDR1 SEHNR, CDR2 FQNEAQ (reference sequence). CDR3 amino acids: CASSLITSGVSYNEQFF.

This sequence joins TRBV14 and TRBJ2-7; the TRBD1 assignment by TCRdb is unverifiable without DNA. Germline values: CDR1 SGHDN, CDR2 FVKESK. This CDR3 has 14 residues. CDR3: CASSPGQGAYEQYF.

The rearrangement joins TRBV28 to TRBJ2-7; TCRdb picks TRBD2, but there is no DNA to check that call. CDR3 size: 13 residues. Germline lookup yields CDR1 MDHEN and CDR2 SYDVKM. The CDR3 loop reads CASSPRTSGEQYF. Using reference TRBV28 and TRBJ2-7 for the parts outside the CDR3, the full variable domain is DVKVTQSSRYLVKRTGEKVFLECVQDMDHENMFWYRQDPGLGLRLIYFSYDVKMKEKGDIPEGYSVSREKKERFSLILESASTNQTSMYLCASSPRTSGEQYFGPGTRLTVT.

V and J are TRBV5-1 and TRBJ1-5; TCRdb picks TRBD1, but there is no DNA to check that call. Germline V lookup: CDR1 SGHRS, CDR2 YFSETQ. The CDR3 loop spans 14 amino acids. CDR3 sequence: CASSLEGGGQPQHF.

This chain connects TRBV10-2 to TRBJ2-5. CDR1 and CDR2 (germline): WSHSY, SAAADI. CDR3 length: 14 amino acids. CDR3 region: CASSEVAVQETQYF.

The V gene is TRBV4-1, the J gene TRBJ2-5; absent DNA, TCRdb's TRBD1 call cannot be checked. The CDR3 extends over 14 amino acids. Germline V gives CDR1 MGHRA, CDR2 YSYEKL. The CDR3 here is CASSQDGDTETQYF.

The V call is TRBV4-2, the J call TRBJ1-2; TCRdb gives TRBD1 as the D gene, but with no DNA this cannot be confirmed. The CDR3 extends over 13 amino acids. Germline V lookup: CDR1 LGHNA, CDR2 YNFKEQ. This CDR3 reads CASSQGGDYGYTF.